Listed here is a single T cell receptor beta chain. Antigen: not known. Individual cDNA molecules each received unique molecular identifiers attached to them. TCRdb used MiXCR to reprocess the 5' RACE reads, holding one entry per CDR3 protein. The sample lists about 50,000 distinct CDR3 sequences; around 12% were seen once. V lost 1 base to trimming and J lost 3 bases, with 22 bases between them. CDR3 length equals 18 residues. Germline CDR1 reads MGHRA; CDR2 reads YSYEKL. The data are from a study of early T cells in non-severe SARS-CoV-2 infection. At the level of the study: The sequenced material was bulk RNA from unsorted whole blood, and its chains were unpaired.

Study conclusions and caveats: VDJdb-based annotation leaned toward anti-spike CD8 responses and missed private and CD4 specificities.

The material sequenced was whole blood, taken at baseline. This TCR came from an adult who was a healthcare worker with PCR-confirmed SARS-CoV-2 infection or an uninfected control (not recorded which). J is TRBJ2-7 and V is TRBV4-1; unclear D gene. The chain's CDR3 is CASSQAAGSNSIVYEQYF. The CDR3 bases are TGCGCCAGCAGCCAAGCGGCCGGGTCGAATTCGATTGTCTACGAGCAGTACTTC.